The T cell receptor beta chain under discussion was sequenced for a study of a mutant IDH1 vaccine in newly diagnosed glioma. Study summary: In some groups vaccination began 4-6 weeks post-radiotherapy; others received it with temozolomide. Study-level results: Pseudoprogression seemingly bore no relation to changes in top peripheral T cell clonotypes.

Time point given: week 23, last vaccination. Each dose of the vaccine consisted of 300 ug of mutant IDH1 20-mer peptide, with topical imiquimod. Donors had new IDH1-mutant astrocytomas of WHO grade 3 or 4 (ATRX-lost). This clone has a handful of counts. The antigen remains unidentified. The assay was immunoSEQ multiplex PCR, and TCRdb's table has in-frame clones only and misses some. The table records tens of thousands of clones, 85% of them present only once. The sample in question was PBMCs, obtained from a glioma patient whose treatment included an IDH1 peptide vaccine. This sequence originates from a man under 40 with glioma.

The CDR3 region has the DNA TGTGCCAGCAGTTCTAGCGGAACCACAGATACGCAGTATTTT. This gives the protein CASSSSGTTDTQYF. The rearrangement links TRBV6-6 to TRBJ2-3, with 7 bases lining up with TRBD2. V gave up 4 bases and J gave up 2 bases; unmatched junction bases: 3. The CDR3 is made up of 14 amino acids. Germline V CDR1 and CDR2: MNHNY, SVGAGI (reference sequence).